This is a list of T cell receptor beta chains from one sample in a study of blood T cell repertoires in COVID-19. Repertoires were generated with immunoSEQ multiplex PCR, while TCRdb's copy carries only in-frame clones and drops some. The sample lists about 180,000 clones, around four fifths occurring once. Sequencing input: peripheral blood. These receptors were obtained from a woman aged 40 to 50 with COVID-19, enrolled during active disease. Each CDR3 is given with its conserved first and last residue.

TRBJ2-1 | TRBV2 | CASSRSGGVNEQFF
TRBJ2-5 | TRBV29-1 | CSVGSSGRGETQYF
TRBJ2-1 | TRBV7-9 | CASSLERVLF
TRBJ2-5 | TRBV3-1/TRBV3-2 | CASSQGLAGGEETQYF
TRBJ1-1 | TRBV5-4 | CASSSAVNTEAFF
TRBJ1-1 | TRBV7-3 | CASSETWQGEAFF
TRBJ2-7 | TRBV6-1 | CASSDTGNREQYF
TRBJ1-4 | TRBV3-1/TRBV3-2 | CASSRGTGGNEKLFF
TRBJ1-1 | TRBV24-1 | CATSDMTGWSTEAFF
TRBJ1-2 | TRBV5-8 | CASSRGTGTGGYTF
TRBJ2-7 | TRBV3-1/TRBV3-2 | CASSHRGSEQYF
TRBJ1-2 | TRBV28 | CASITRWERYYGYTF
TRBJ1-6 | TRBV5-1 | CASSLQGMSSPLHF
TRBJ2-1 | TRBV11-2 | CASSYTSGGFKGEQFF
TRBJ2-7 | TRBV12-3/TRBV12-4 | CASSSRLGYEQYF
TRBJ2-1 | TRBV20-1 | CSASGVSGKNEQFF
TRBJ2-7 | TRBV11-2 | CASPKSTGAYEQYF
TRBJ1-3 | TRBV4-1 | CASSQSDGTRYF
TRBJ1-6 | TRBV10-3 | CAIAPTGSEESPLHF
TRBJ1-5 | TRBV6-1 | CASSEGAASLPQHF
TRBJ2-7 | TRBV28 | CASRAGRGYTYEQYF
TRBJ1-2 | TRBV19 | CASSSATGGYYGYTF
TRBJ2-1 | TRBV2 | CASSERRGKEQFF
TRBJ2-3 | TRBV6-4 | CASSGSSGTTDTQYF
TRBJ1-4 | TRBV27 | CASSLLGIGEKLFF
TRBJ2-7 | TRBV7-8 | CASSLTGQPVYEQYF
TRBJ1-3 | TRBV6-2/TRBV6-3 | CASSLKPHRLGSGNTIYF
TRBJ1-1 | TRBV7-2 | CASLPGEGSLTEAFF
TRBJ2-1 | TRBV7-9 | CASRPTSGGTYNEQFF
TRBJ1-4 | TRBV7-9 | CASRPTGGYGEKLFF
TRBJ1-1 | TRBV5-1 | CASSVQGSNTEAFF
TRBJ1-5 | TRBV19 | CASSSVRLAGQPQHF
TRBJ1-6 | TRBV2 | CASSEVGRPANSPLHF
TRBJ2-3 | TRBV27 | CASSRLAGSSDTQYF
TRBJ1-2 | TRBV28 | CARKTGGTPYGYTF
TRBJ1-1 | TRBV7-8 | CASSPEGQTTEAFF
TRBJ1-1 | TRBV9 | CASSVGLGGPDTEAFF
TRBJ2-5 | TRBV14 | CASSQGRLSKTQYF
TRBJ1-1 | TRBV2 | CASSDTGVVAFF
TRBJ1-2 | TRBV4-1 | CASSQVVGSRDYGYTF
TRBJ1-5 | TRBV11-3 | CASSQGSNQPQHF
TRBJ2-7 | TRBV6-5 | CASSFSGSNDEQYF
TRBJ2-1 | TRBV6-5 | CASSRDYSSYNEQFF
TRBJ1-1 | TRBV11-2 | CASSFTGRDTEAFF
TRBJ1-2 | TRBV25-1 | CASSAGGGGYTF
TRBJ1-2 | TRBV4-1 | CASSQESGATRGYTF
TRBJ1-4 | TRBV19 | CASSIGDRVSEKLFF
TRBJ1-3 | TRBV27 | CASSLRIRGAIYF
TRBJ1-5 | TRBV6-5 | CASSSGQSSNQPQHF
TRBJ1-2 | TRBV4-1 | CASSRDRLNYGYTF
TRBJ2-7 | TRBV29-1 | CSVARQGSSYEQYF
TRBJ2-7 | TRBV4-1 | CASSPSGGASGLYEQYF
TRBJ2-5 | TRBV19 | CASSGIVWTSDKETQYF
TRBJ1-2 | TRBV10-2 | CATNPGQGANYGYTF